This T cell receptor beta chain was captured in a study of T-cell reconstitution after alpha-beta-depleted transplantation in children. Unique molecular identifiers were used in preparing the TCRbeta library. TCRdb re-called the PCR reads through MiXCR, storing one row per CDR3 protein. The table has 200,000 to 250,000 distinct CDR3 sequences, roughly a tenth seen once; the top ten hold approximately 4.7%. This clonotype was detected ten times or more. V lost 6 bases, J lost 13 bases, and 11 bases stayed unmatched. CDR1 DFQATT and CDR2 SNEGSKA come from the germline V gene (reference sequence). This CDR3 has 12 residues.

The chain uses TRBV20-1 and TRBJ2-5; 10 bases match TRBD2. This sequence was found in a human donor who donated a stem cell graft to a child with SCID. The sample was PBMCs from the stem cell graft donor, taken from the stem cell graft. For the CDR3, the DNA is TGCAGTGCGAGGACTAGCGGCAACCCCCGGTACTTC. It specifies CSARTSGNPRYF.